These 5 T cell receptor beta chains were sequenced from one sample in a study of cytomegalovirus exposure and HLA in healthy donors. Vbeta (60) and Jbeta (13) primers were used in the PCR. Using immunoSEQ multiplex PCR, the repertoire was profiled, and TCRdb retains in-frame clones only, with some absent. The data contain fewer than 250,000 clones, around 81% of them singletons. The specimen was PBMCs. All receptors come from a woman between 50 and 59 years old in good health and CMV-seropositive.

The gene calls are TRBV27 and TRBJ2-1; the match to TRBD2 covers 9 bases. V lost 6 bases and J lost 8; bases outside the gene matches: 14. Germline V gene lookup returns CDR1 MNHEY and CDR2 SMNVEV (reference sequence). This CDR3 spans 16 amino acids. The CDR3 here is CASSPTRRGGSHEQFF. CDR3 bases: TGTGCCAGCAGCCCGACTCGGCGGGGGGGCTCCCATGAGCAGTTCTTC.

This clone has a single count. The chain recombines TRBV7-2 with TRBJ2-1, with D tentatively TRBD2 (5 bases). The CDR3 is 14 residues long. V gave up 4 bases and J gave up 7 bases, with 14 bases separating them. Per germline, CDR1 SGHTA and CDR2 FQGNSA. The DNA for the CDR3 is TGTGCCAGCAGCTCAATATCTAGCCATAATGAGCAGTTCTTC. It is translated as CASSSISSHNEQFF.

The CDR3 DNA is TGTGCCAGCAGTTACAGGAGTTGGGACTCTAACTATGGCTACACCTTC. Amino acid sequence: CASSYRSWDSNYGYTF. V usage is TRBV6-5 and J usage is TRBJ1-2, with D perhaps matching TRBD1 (5 bases). CDR1 is MNHEY and CDR2 is SVGAGI in the germline V gene. The CDR3 totals 16 residues. V was trimmed by 2 bases and J by 0 bases, leaving 13 bases between them.

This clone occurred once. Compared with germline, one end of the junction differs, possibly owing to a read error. CDR3 DNA: TGTTCCAGCAGCCGAGGTGGGGACAGGGCTTACGAGCAGTACTTC. It encodes CSSSRGGDRAYEQYF. V gene TRBV7-9 combines with J gene TRBJ2-7, with 9 bases aligning to TRBD1. This CDR3 region has 15 residues. Germline CDR1 reads SEHNR; CDR2 reads FQNEAQ (reference sequence).

In nucleotides, the CDR3 is TGTGCCAGCGGACGGACTGTCAACAATCAGCCCCAGCATTTT. Translating gives CASGRTVNNQPQHF. The chain couples TRBV6-6 to TRBJ1-5; D is ambiguous. In germline, CDR1 is MNHNY, CDR2 SVGAGI (reference sequence). The CDR3 runs to 14 residues. Trimming removed 8 bases at V and 3 bases at J, with 14 bases between.